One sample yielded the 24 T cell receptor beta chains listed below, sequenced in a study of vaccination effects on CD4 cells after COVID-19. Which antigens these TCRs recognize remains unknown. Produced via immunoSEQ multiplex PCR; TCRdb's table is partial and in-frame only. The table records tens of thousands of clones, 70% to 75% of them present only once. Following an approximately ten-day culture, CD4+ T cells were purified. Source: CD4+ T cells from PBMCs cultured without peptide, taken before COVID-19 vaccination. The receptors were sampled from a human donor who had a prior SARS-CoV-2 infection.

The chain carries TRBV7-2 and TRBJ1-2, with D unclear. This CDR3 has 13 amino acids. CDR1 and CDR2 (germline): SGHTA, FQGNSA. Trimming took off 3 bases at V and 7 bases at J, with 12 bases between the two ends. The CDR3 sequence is CASSFDRFGGYTF. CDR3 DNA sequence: TGTGCCAGCAGCTTCGATCGGTTTGGTGGCTACACCTTC.

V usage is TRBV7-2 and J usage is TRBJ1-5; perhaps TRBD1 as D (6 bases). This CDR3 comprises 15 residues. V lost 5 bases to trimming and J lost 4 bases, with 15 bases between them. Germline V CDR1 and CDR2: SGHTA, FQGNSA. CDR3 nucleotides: TGTGCCAGCAGCACGCAGACAGGATGGAATCAGCCCCAGCATTTT. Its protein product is CASSTQTGWNQPQHF.

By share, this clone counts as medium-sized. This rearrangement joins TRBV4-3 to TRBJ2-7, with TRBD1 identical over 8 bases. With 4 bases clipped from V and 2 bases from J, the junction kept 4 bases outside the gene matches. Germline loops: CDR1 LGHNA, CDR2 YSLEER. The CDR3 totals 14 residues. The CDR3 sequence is CASSPGQEAYEQYF. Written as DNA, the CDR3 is TGCGCCAGCAGCCCGGGACAGGAGGCCTACGAGCAGTACTTC.

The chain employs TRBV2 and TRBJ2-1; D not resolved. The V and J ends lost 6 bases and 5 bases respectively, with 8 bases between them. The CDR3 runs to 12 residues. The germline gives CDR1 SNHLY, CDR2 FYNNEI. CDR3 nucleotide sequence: TGTGCCAGCAGACCGGACGACAATGAGCAGTTCTTC. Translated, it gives CASRPDDNEQFF.

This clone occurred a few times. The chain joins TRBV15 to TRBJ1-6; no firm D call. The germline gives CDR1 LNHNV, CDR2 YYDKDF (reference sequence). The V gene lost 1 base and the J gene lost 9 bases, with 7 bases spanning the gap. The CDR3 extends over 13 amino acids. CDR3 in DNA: TGTGCCACCAGCAGAGGAATGGGTTCACCCCTCCACTTT. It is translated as CATSRGMGSPLHF. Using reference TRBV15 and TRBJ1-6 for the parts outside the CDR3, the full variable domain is DAMVIQNPRYQVTQFGKPVTLSCSQTLNHNVMYWYQQKSSQAPKLLFHYYDKDFNNEADTPDNFQSRRPNTSFCFLDIRSPGLGDTAMYLCATSRGMGSPLHFGNGTRLTVT.

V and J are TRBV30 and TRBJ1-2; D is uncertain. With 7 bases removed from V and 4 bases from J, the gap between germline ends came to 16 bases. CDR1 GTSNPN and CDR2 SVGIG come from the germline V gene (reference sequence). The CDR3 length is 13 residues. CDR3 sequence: CASTSRNRYGYTF. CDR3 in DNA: TGTGCCTCCACGTCCCGAAACCGCTATGGCTACACCTTC.

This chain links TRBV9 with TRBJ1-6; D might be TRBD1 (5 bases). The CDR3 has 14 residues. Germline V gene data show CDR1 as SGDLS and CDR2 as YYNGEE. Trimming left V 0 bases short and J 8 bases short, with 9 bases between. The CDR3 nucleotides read TGTGCCAGCAGCGTAGCTTTGGGGGATTCACCCCTCCACTTT. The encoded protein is CASSVALGDSPLHF.

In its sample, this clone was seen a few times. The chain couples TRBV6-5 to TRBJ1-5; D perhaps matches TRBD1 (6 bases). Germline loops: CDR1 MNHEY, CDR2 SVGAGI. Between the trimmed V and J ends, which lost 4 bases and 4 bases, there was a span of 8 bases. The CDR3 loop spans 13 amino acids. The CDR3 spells CASSSQGNQPQHF. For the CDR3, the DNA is TGTGCCAGCAGTTCACAGGGAAATCAGCCCCAGCATTTT.

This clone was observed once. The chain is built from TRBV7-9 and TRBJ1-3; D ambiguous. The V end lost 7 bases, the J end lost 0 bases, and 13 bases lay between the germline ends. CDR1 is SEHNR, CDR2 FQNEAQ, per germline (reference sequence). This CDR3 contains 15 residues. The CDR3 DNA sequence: TGTGCCAGCACCATAGGGAGGAACTCTGGAAACACCATATATTTT. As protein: CASTIGRNSGNTIYF.

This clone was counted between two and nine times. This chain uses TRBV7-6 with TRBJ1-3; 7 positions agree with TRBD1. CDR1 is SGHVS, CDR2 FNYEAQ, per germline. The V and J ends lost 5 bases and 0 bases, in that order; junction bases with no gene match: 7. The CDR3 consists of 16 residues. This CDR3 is CASSPRTGHSGNTIYF. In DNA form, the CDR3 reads TGTGCCAGCAGCCCAAGGACAGGCCACTCTGGAAACACCATATATTTT.

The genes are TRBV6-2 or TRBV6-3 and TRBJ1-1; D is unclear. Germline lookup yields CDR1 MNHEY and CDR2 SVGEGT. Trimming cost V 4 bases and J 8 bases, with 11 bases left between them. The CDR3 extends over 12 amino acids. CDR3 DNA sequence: TGTGCCAGCAGTTTCATCAGGACGGAAGCTTTCTTT. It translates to CASSFIRTEAFF.

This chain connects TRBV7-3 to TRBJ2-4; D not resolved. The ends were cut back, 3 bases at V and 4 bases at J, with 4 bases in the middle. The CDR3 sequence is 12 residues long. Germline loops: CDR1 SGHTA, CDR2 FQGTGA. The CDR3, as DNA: TGTGCCAGCAGCTTTAAGAAAAACATTCAGTACTTC. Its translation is CASSFKKNIQYF.

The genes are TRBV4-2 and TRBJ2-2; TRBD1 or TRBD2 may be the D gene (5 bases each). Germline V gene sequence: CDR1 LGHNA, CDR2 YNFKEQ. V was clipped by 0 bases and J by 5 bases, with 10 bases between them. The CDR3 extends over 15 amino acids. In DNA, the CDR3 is TGTGCCAGCAGCCAAGACCATTGGGGGACCGGGGAGCTGTTTTTT. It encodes CASSQDHWGTGELFF.

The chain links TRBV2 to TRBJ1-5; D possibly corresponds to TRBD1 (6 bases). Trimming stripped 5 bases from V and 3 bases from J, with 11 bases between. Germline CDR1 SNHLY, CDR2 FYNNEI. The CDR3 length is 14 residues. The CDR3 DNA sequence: TGTGCCAGCAGTCCCGGACAGAACAATCAGCCCCAGCATTTT. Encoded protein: CASSPGQNNQPQHF.

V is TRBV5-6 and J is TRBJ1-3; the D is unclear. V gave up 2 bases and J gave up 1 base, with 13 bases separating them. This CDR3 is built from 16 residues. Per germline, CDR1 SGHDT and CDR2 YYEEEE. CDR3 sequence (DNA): TGTGCCAGCAGCTTTAGGTTTGAGGGTTCTGGAAACACCATATATTTT. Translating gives CASSFRFEGSGNTIYF.

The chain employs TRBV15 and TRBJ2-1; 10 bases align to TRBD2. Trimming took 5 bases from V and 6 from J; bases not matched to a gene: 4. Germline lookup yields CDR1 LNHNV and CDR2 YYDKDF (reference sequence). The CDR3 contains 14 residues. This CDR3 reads CATSARLAGNEQFF. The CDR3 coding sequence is TGTGCCACCAGCGCCCGACTAGCGGGCAATGAGCAGTTCTTC.

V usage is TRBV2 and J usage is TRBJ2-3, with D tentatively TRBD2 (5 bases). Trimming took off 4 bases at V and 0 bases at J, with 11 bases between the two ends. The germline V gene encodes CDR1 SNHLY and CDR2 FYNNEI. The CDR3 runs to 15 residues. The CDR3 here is CASSGTYSSTDTQYF. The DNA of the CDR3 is TGTGCCAGCAGTGGGACTTACTCTAGCACAGATACGCAGTATTTT.

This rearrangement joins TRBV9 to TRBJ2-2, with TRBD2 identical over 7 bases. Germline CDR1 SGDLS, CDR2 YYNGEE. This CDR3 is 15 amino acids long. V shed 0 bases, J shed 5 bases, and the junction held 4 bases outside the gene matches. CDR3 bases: TGTGCCAGCAGCGTAGTGCGGGAGAGGACCGGGGAGCTGTTTTTT. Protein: CASSVVRERTGELFF.

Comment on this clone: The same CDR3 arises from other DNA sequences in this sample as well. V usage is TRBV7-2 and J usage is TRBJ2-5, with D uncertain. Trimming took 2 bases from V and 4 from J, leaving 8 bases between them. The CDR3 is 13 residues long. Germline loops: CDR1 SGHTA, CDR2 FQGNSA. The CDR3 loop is CASSLSLGETQYF. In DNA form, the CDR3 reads TGTGCCAGCAGCTTATCTCTGGGAGAGACCCAGTACTTC.

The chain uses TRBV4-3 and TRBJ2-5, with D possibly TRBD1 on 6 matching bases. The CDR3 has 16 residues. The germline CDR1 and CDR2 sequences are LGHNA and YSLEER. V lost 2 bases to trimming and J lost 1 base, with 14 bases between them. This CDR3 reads CASSQNTGISQETQYF. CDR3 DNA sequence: TGCGCCAGCAGCCAAAACACAGGGATCTCCCAAGAGACCCAGTACTTC.

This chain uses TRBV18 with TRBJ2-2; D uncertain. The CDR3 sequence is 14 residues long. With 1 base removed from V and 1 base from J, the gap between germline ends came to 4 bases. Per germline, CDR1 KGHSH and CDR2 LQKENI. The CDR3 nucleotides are TGTGCCAGCTCACCACAGGGGAACACCGGGGAGCTGTTTTTT. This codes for CASSPQGNTGELFF.

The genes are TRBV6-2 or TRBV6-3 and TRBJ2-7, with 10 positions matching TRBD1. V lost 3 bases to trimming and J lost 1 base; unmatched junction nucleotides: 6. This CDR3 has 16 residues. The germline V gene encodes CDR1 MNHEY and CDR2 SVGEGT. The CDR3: CASSYLGQGLSYEQYF. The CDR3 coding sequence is TGTGCCAGCAGTTATTTGGGACAGGGGCTTTCCTACGAGCAGTACTTC.

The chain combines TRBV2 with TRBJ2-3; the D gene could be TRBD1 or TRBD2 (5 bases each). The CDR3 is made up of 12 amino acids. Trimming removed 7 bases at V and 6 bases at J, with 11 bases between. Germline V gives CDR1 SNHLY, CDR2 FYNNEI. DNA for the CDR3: TGTGCCAGCATGGGGGAATCCGATACGCAGTATTTT. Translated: CASMGESDTQYF.

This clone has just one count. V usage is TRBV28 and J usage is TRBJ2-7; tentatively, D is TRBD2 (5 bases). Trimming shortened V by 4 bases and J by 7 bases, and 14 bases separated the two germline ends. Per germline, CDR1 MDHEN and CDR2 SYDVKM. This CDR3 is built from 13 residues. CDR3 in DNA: TGTGCCAGCAGTTCGGGGTCGATAACTGAGCAGTACTTC. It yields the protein CASSSGSITEQYF.